This T cell receptor beta chain came from a study of OX40 agonist ivuxolimab in advanced cancers. About the research overall: Among those treated, three patients had partial responses, one with hepatocellular carcinoma and two with cutaneous melanoma.

This CDR3 contains 14 residues. The ends were cut back, 3 bases at V and 0 bases at J, with 8 bases in the middle. Germline loops: CDR1 WSHSY, CDR2 SAAADI. Sequencing used immunoSEQ multiplex PCR; TCRdb keeps in-frame clones, though not all of them. The table shows roughly 69,000 clones, with about 90% occurring only once. The origin of this receptor is an adult with an advanced solid tumor such as melanoma, head and neck, liver or kidney cancer. The specimen was CD4+ or CD8+ T cells sorted from blood, collected in a trial of the OX40 agonist ivuxolimab. This chain uses TRBV10-2 with TRBJ2-5; D not resolved. This CDR3 is CASSDWRNQETQYF. CDR3 DNA sequence: TGCGCCAGCAGTGATTGGAGAAACCAAGAGACCCAGTACTTC.